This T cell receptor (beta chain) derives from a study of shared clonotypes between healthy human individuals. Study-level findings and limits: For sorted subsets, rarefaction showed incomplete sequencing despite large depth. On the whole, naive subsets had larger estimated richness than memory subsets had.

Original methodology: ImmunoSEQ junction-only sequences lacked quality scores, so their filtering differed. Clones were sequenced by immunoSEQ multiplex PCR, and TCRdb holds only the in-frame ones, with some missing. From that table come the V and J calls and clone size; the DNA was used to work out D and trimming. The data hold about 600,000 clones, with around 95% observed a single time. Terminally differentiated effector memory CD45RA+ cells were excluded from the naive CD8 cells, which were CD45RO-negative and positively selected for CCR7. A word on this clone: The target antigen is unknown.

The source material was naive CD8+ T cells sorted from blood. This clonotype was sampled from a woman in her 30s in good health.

The CDR3, as DNA: TGCGCCAGCAGCCAAGTGGTAGGGGGTAATGAGCAGTTCTTC. Translating gives CASSQVVGGNEQFF. This chain connects TRBV4-1 to TRBJ2-1, with D possibly being TRBD1 (6 bases). Germline CDR1 reads MGHRA; CDR2 reads YSYEKL. The CDR3 has 14 residues. The V end was cut by 1 base, the J end by 7 bases, with 11 bases between.